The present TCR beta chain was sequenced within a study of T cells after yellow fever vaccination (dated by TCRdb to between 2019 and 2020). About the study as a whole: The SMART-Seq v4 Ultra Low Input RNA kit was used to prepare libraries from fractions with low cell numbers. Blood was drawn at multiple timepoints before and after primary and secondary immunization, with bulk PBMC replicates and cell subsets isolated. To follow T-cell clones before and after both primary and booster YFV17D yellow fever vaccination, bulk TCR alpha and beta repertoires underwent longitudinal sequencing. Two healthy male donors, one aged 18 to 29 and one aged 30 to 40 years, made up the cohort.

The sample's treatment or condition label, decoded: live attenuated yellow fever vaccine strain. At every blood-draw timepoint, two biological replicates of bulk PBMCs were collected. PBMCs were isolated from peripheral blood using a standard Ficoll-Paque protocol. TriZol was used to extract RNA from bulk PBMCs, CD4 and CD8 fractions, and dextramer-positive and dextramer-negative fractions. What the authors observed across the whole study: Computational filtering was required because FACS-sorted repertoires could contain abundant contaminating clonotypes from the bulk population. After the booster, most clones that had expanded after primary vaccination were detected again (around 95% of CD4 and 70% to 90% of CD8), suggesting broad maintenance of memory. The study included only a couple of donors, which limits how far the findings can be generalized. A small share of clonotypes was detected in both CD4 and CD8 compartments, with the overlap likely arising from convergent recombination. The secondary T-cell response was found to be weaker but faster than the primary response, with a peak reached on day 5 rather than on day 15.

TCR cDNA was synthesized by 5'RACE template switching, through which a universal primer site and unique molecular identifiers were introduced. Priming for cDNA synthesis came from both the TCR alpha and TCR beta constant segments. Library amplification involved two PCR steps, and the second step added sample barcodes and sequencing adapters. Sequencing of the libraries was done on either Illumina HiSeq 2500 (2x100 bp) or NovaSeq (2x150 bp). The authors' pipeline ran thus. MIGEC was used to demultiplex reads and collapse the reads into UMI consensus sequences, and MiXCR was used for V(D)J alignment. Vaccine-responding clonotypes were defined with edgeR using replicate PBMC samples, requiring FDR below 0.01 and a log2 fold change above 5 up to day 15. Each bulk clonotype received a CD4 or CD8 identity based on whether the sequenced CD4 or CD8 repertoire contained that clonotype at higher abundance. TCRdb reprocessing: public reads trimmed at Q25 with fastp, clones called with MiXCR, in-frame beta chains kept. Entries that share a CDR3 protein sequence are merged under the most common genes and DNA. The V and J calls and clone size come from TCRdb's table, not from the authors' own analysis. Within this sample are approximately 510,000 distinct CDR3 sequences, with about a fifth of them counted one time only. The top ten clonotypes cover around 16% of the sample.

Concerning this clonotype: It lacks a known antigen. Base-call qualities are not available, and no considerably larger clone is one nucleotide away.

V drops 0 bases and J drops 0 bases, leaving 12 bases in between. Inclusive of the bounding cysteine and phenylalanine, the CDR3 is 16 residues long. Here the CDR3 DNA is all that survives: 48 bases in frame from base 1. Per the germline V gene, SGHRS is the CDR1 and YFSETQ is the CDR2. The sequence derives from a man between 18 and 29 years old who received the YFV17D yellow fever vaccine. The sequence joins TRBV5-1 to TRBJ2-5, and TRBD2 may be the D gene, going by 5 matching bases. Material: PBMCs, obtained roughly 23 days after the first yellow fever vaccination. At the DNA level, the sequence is TGCGCCAGCAGCTTGGGGTTTAGGAGGAACCAAGAGACCCAGTACTTC. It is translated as CASSLGFRRNQETQYF.